The TCR beta chain described here comes from a study of blood T cell repertoires in COVID-19. On the study more broadly: The origin of the acute and convalescent COVID-19 samples was the United States, Italy and Spain. T cells, B-cell-depleted T cells, or PBMCs provided the cDNA or gDNA that served as material.

The CDR3 totals 14 residues. Trimming took off 6 bases at V and 1 base at J, with 12 bases between the two ends. Per the germline V gene, CDR1 is SNHLY and CDR2 is FYNNEI. Profiling relied on immunoSEQ multiplex PCR, and the TCRdb table lists in-frame clones only, not all of them. The sample records approximately 78,000 clones, over 65% being singletons. The TCR sequence derives from a woman aged 80 or older with acute or convalescent COVID-19. The rearrangement joins TRBV2 to TRBJ2-5; possibly TRBD2 for D (7 bases). The sample was peripheral blood. The CDR3 region is CASRPGGIQETQYF. The CDR3 coding sequence is TGTGCCAGCAGGCCGGGGGGCATCCAAGAGACCCAGTACTTC.